These T cell receptor beta chains were read from a single sample in a study of blood T cell repertoires in COVID-19. Assay used: immunoSEQ multiplex PCR; TCRdb lists only in-frame clones, some missing. The table has fewer than 250,000 clones, approximately 84% seen once. The material sequenced was PBMCs or T cells enriched from blood (not recorded which). Receptors were obtained from a man between 60 and 75 years old who had recovered from COVID-19. Both conserved end residues are part of each CDR3. The D gene is left open where the match is weak. Clone size appears in some rows only: once, few, many, or a class for an expanded clone.

TGTGCCACCAGTGACAGGGAATCCGAGCAGTACTTC | CATSDRESEQYF | TRBJ2-7 | NA | NA | TRBV24-1
TGTGCCAGCAGCCCCAGCTCTGGAAACACCATATATTTT | CASSPSSGNTIYF | TRBJ1-3 | few | NA | TRBV7-3
TGTGCCAGTAGTATAAGTAGAACAGGGTGGGCAGATACGCAGTATTTT | CASSISRTGWADTQYF | TRBJ2-3 | NA | NA | TRBV19
TGTGCCAGCAGCGCAGACAGGGGCAATCAGCCCCAGCATTTT | CASSADRGNQPQHF | TRBJ1-5 | NA | TRBD1 | TRBV7-2
TGTGCCAGCAGCGGGGACAGGGTGAATGAGCAGTTCTTC | CASSGDRVNEQFF | TRBJ2-1 | NA | TRBD1 | TRBV11-3
TGTGCCACCTCGAGGGCGCAGGGGGCGGCCGGGGAGCTGTTTTTT | CATSRAQGAAGELFF | TRBJ2-2 | few | TRBD1 | TRBV24-1
TGTGCCAGCAGCCCCAGGGACACTGAAGCTTTCTTT | CASSPRDTEAFF | TRBJ1-1 | NA | NA | TRBV11-3
TGCGCCAGCAGCTTTCAGACAGGGGCGAACACTGAAGCTTTCTTT | CASSFQTGANTEAFF | TRBJ1-1 | NA | TRBD1 | TRBV5-1
TGCGCCAGCAGCTTGGGGACAGAAAATCAGCCCCAGCATTTT | CASSLGTENQPQHF | TRBJ1-5 | NA | NA | TRBV5-1
TGTGCCAGCTCACCGAGGACTAGCGGGGTGGCATCCGAGACCCAGTACTTC | CASSPRTSGVASETQYF | TRBJ2-5 | NA | TRBD2 | TRBV18
TGTGCCAGCAGCCAGAACAGGGTTCGCGGAAACACCATATATTTT | CASSQNRVRGNTIYF | TRBJ1-3 | NA | NA | TRBV3-1/TRBV3-2
TGTGCCAGCAGTTCACCGGGGTATGGGGAGCAGTACTTC | CASSSPGYGEQYF | TRBJ2-7 | NA | NA | TRBV25-1
TGTGCCAGTAGTTGGGACAATAATTCAGAGCAGTACTTC | CASSWDNNSEQYF | TRBJ2-7 | NA | NA | TRBV19
TGTGCCAGCAGTTCGACAGGGGTGGATGGCTACACCTTC | CASSSTGVDGYTF | TRBJ1-2 | NA | TRBD1 | TRBV27
TGTGCCAGCAGTGACTCGGGACTAGCCCAAGAGACCCAGTACTTC | CASSDSGLAQETQYF | TRBJ2-5 | once | TRBD2 | TRBV2
TGTGCCAGCAGCCAGTGGGGGGTCGGCGAGCAGTACTTC | CASSQWGVGEQYF | TRBJ2-7 | NA | NA | TRBV16
TGTGCCAGCAGCCCGCAGCCTAGCGGGGGGCTCAGGAATGAGCAGTTCTTC | CASSPQPSGGLRNEQFF | TRBJ2-1 | NA | TRBD2 | TRBV7-8
TGTGCCAGCAGCCAAGATTATGGCGGGGGGGGAACTAATGAAAAACTGTTTTTT | CASSQDYGGGGTNEKLFF | TRBJ1-4 | NA | NA | TRBV3-1/TRBV3-2
TGTGCCAGCAGTGAACCGGGACAGCGTAACACCGGGGAGCTGTTTTTT | CASSEPGQRNTGELFF | TRBJ2-2 | once | TRBD1 | TRBV2
TGTGCCAGCTCACCACCGAGCCTCTCGAATGAGCAGTTCTTC | CASSPPSLSNEQFF | TRBJ2-1 | NA | NA | TRBV18
TGTGCCAGCAGCACGGGACAGGTGGCCACTGAAGCTTTCTTT | CASSTGQVATEAFF | TRBJ1-1 | NA | TRBD1 | TRBV5-5
TGTGCCAGCAGCCAAGAGGGACAAAATGAAAAACTGTTTTTT | CASSQEGQNEKLFF | TRBJ1-4 | NA | NA | TRBV4-2
TGCGCCAGCAGCTTGGGGGCTAGCGGGGGTTCCACCGGGGAGCTGTTTTTT | CASSLGASGGSTGELFF | TRBJ2-2 | NA | TRBD2 | TRBV5-1
TGTGCCAGTAGTATGGGCAGGGGCCTGAACACTGAAGCTTTCTTT | CASSMGRGLNTEAFF | TRBJ1-1 | NA | NA | TRBV19
TGTGCCAGCAGATACAGGGGGTACAATCAGCCCCAGCATTTT | CASRYRGYNQPQHF | TRBJ1-5 | once | TRBD1 | TRBV28
TGTGCCAGCAGCTCGGGGGGTATTAACACTGAAGCTTTCTTT | CASSSGGINTEAFF | TRBJ1-1 | NA | NA | TRBV13
TGCGCCAGCAGCCCGGGGGGCAGGGGGCTGGATACTGAAGCTTTCTTT | CASSPGGRGLDTEAFF | TRBJ1-1 | once | TRBD1 | TRBV5-1
TGTGCCAGCAGTGAATGGGACTCCCTCAATGAGCAGTTCTTC | CASSEWDSLNEQFF | TRBJ2-1 | few | NA | TRBV6-1
TGCGCCAGCAGCTTGGGGGGCAGGGGGGTTTCACCCCTCCACTTT | CASSLGGRGVSPLHF | TRBJ1-6 | NA | TRBD1 | TRBV5-1
TGCAGCGCCCAGGGGCGGGACAGGGCTAGGGAGCAGTTCTTC | CSAQGRDRAREQFF | TRBJ2-1 | NA | TRBD1 | TRBV29-1
TGTGCCAGCATTGTAGACACCTCTGGAAACACCATATATTTT | CASIVDTSGNTIYF | TRBJ1-3 | NA | NA | TRBV2
TGTGCCAGCAGCGAGACGGACAGGGATTACACTGAAGCTTTCTTT | CASSETDRDYTEAFF | TRBJ1-1 | NA | TRBD1 | TRBV9
TGTGCCAGCAGTGACAGGGGCGCATACTATGGCTACACCTTC | CASSDRGAYYGYTF | TRBJ1-2 | NA | NA | TRBV6-1
TGCGCCAGCAGCGACACAGCTTTGGAAACAGAGACCCAGTACTTC | CASSDTALETETQYF | TRBJ2-5 | NA | NA | TRBV5-1
TGTGCCAGCAGCTTCGGGGGAGCCTCTGGAAACACCATATATTTT | CASSFGGASGNTIYF | TRBJ1-3 | NA | NA | TRBV7-2
TGTGCCAGCAGAGACTCACTACGCAATGAGCAGTTCTTC | CASRDSLRNEQFF | TRBJ2-1 | NA | NA | TRBV2
TGCGCCAGCAGCTTGGGGGACAAGAACACTGAAGCTTTCTTT | CASSLGDKNTEAFF | TRBJ1-1 | NA | NA | TRBV5-1
TGTGCCAGCAGCCTGACAGGGGATAATGGCTACACCTTC | CASSLTGDNGYTF | TRBJ1-2 | NA | TRBD1 | TRBV7-9
TGTGCCAGTAGTCAGTTAAAGGGCCTTAAGGGGCACACTGAAGCTTTCTTT | CASSQLKGLKGHTEAFF | TRBJ1-1 | NA | NA | TRBV19
TGTGCCAGCAGTGAAGAGGGGCAGGGGGTCTCACCCCTCCACTTT | CASSEEGQGVSPLHF | TRBJ1-6 | NA | TRBD1 | TRBV6-1
TGTGCCAGTAGGGACAGAAACTATGGCTACACCTTC | CASRDRNYGYTF | TRBJ1-2 | NA | NA | TRBV19
TGTGCCAGCAGTTACTCCGACGGACAGGGCGGAGGTGAGCAGTTCTTC | CASSYSDGQGGGEQFF | TRBJ2-1 | NA | TRBD1 | TRBV6-2/TRBV6-3
TGTGCCAGTAGTAGTCAGGGGGCATCCTACGAGCAGTACTTC | CASSSQGASYEQYF | TRBJ2-7 | NA | TRBD1 | TRBV19
TGTGCCAGCAGCCAAGCCGCGGGGACTAGCTCCAATGAGCAGTTCTTC | CASSQAAGTSSNEQFF | TRBJ2-1 | NA | TRBD2 | TRBV4-2
TGTGCCAGCGGAAAGGGGATATATAATTCACCCCTCCACTTT | CASGKGIYNSPLHF | TRBJ1-6 | NA | NA | TRBV6-5
TGTGCCAGCTCACTACAGGGGCCGCCTCAGAGTGACCAGTACTTC | CASSLQGPPQSDQYF | TRBJ2-5 | NA | TRBD1 | TRBV18
TGTGCCAGCAGGGGGGACAGTCAAAGGGAGACCCAGTACTTC | CASRGDSQRETQYF | TRBJ2-5 | NA | TRBD1 | TRBV2
TGCGCCAGCAGCTTGGGAATTCGCCCAGGCAGGGGATACACAGATACGCAGTATTTT | CASSLGIRPGRGYTDTQYF | TRBJ2-3 | NA | NA | TRBV5-1
TGTGCCAGCAGCCCGGACAGGGGCTCGAAGACCCAGTACTTC | CASSPDRGSKTQYF | TRBJ2-5 | NA | TRBD1 | TRBV3-1/TRBV3-2